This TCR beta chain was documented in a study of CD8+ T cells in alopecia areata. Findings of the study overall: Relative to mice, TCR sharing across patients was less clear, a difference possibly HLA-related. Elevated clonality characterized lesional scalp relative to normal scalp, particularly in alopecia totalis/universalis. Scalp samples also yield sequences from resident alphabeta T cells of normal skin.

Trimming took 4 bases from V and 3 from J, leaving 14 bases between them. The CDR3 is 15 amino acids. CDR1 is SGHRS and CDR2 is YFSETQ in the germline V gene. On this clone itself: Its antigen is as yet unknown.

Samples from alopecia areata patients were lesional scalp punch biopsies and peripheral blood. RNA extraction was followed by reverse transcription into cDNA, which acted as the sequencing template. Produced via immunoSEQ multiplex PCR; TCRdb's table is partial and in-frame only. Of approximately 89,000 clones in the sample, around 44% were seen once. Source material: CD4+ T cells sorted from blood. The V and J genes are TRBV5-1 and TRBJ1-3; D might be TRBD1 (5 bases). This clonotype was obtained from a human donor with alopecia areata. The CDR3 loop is CASSPGDAYGNTIYF. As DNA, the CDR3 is TGCGCCAGCAGCCCGGGGGATGCGTATGGAAACACCATATATTTT.